This TCR beta chain was documented in a study of circulating CD8 cells and anti-PD-1 response in melanoma. Study-wide background: Every 2 weeks, patients got 3 mg/kg nivolumab intravenously. About 45% of the 13 patients had prior targeted therapy or immunotherapy; seven did not.

Using approximately 15 ng of total RNA, TCR libraries were made with the QIAseq Immune Repertoire TCR panel. Each CDR3 protein is one row after TCRdb ran MiXCR on the reads. The sample has more than 950 distinct CDR3 sequences, approximately 4.5% seen once; the top ten hold roughly 5%. Germline CDR1 MNHEY, CDR2 SMNVEV (reference sequence). V gave up 4 bases and J gave up 3 bases; unmatched junction bases: 1. CDR3 length: 13 amino acids. In its sample, this clonotype is large (0.1 to 1%). Antigen unknown. Four subsets defined by PD-1 and/or TIGIT were sorted from live CD3+CD8+TCRalphabeta+ cells. Study observations and caveats: Under 7% of TRB clonotypes were shared between subsets at M1. Peptide assays on expanded sorted subsets replaced tumor-based reactivity testing.

The input for sequencing was CD8+ T cells from PBMCs, taken at baseline or after one month of anti-PD-1 therapy (not recorded which). The TCR originated in a human donor with melanoma. V usage is TRBV27 and J usage is TRBJ2-7, with 9 bases aligning to TRBD1. DNA of the CDR3: TGTGCCAGCAGTTGGGGACAGGGCTACGAGCAGTACTTC. Protein product: CASSWGQGYEQYF.